This is a list of T cell receptor beta chains from one sample in a study of cytomegalovirus exposure and HLA in healthy donors. Clones were read by immunoSEQ multiplex PCR, and TCRdb kept only the in-frame ones, dropping some. The sample has roughly 100,000 clones, 78% seen once. What was sequenced was PBMCs. These receptors all come from a woman in her 40s in good health and CMV-seronegative. Each CDR3 is given with its conserved first and last residue. Fields, in order: clone size, D gene, J gene, V gene, CDR3 protein, CDR3 DNA. A D gene is named only where the DNA matches it firmly. Expanded clones are given a class, and other clones once, few, many or no size at all.

clone_size: -
d_call: -
j_call: TRBJ1-2
v_call: TRBV25-1
cdr3_aa: CASSESGVLLGYTF
cdr3_nt: TGTGCCAGCAGTGAATCGGGGGTCCTACTAGGCTACACCTTC

clone_size: -
d_call: -
j_call: TRBJ2-1
v_call: TRBV18
cdr3_aa: CASSRVAVNNEQFF
cdr3_nt: TGTGCCAGCTCACGGGTAGCGGTAAACAATGAGCAGTTCTTC

clone_size: -
d_call: TRBD2
j_call: TRBJ2-7
v_call: TRBV5-1
cdr3_aa: CASSWGDPGTSSYEQYF
cdr3_nt: TGCGCCAGCAGCTGGGGGGACCCCGGGACTAGCTCCTACGAGCAGTACTTC

clone_size: -
d_call: TRBD1
j_call: TRBJ1-2
v_call: TRBV11-1
cdr3_aa: CASSLGRQGWWGYTF
cdr3_nt: TGTGCCAGCAGCTTAGGACGACAGGGCTGGTGGGGCTACACCTTC

clone_size: -
d_call: -
j_call: TRBJ1-4
v_call: TRBV30
cdr3_aa: CAWSEAGELFF
cdr3_nt: TGTGCCTGGAGTGAAGCGGGGGAACTGTTTTTT

clone_size: -
d_call: TRBD2
j_call: TRBJ2-1
v_call: TRBV6-1
cdr3_aa: CASSEGAGDYNEQFF
cdr3_nt: TGTGCCAGCAGTGAGGGAGCGGGAGACTACAATGAGCAGTTCTTC

clone_size: -
d_call: -
j_call: TRBJ2-7
v_call: TRBV28
cdr3_aa: CASSFDGDSYEQYF
cdr3_nt: TGTGCCAGCAGTTTTGACGGAGACTCCTACGAGCAGTACTTC

clone_size: -
d_call: -
j_call: TRBJ2-1
v_call: TRBV4-3
cdr3_aa: CASSHDNLEQFF
cdr3_nt: TGCGCCAGCAGCCACGACAACTTAGAGCAGTTCTTC

clone_size: -
d_call: -
j_call: TRBJ1-4
v_call: TRBV7-9
cdr3_aa: CASSLVSGGDEKLFF
cdr3_nt: TGTGCCAGCAGCTTAGTATCCGGGGGGGATGAAAAACTGTTTTTT

clone_size: -
d_call: -
j_call: TRBJ1-1
v_call: TRBV19
cdr3_aa: CASSVGQRLNTEAFF
cdr3_nt: TGTGCCAGTAGTGTTGGACAACGTTTGAACACTGAAGCTTTCTTT

clone_size: -
d_call: TRBD2
j_call: TRBJ2-1
v_call: TRBV28
cdr3_aa: CASKGLAAGYINRQFF
cdr3_nt: TGTGCCAGCAAAGGACTAGCGGCCGGGTATATCAATCGGCAGTTCTTC

clone_size: -
d_call: -
j_call: TRBJ1-2
v_call: TRBV28
cdr3_aa: CASSLIAINYGYTF
cdr3_nt: TGTGCCAGCAGTTTAATCGCTATTAACTATGGCTACACCTTC

clone_size: -
d_call: TRBD2
j_call: TRBJ2-1
v_call: TRBV5-1
cdr3_aa: CASSATSANEQFF
cdr3_nt: TGCGCCAGCAGCGCCACTAGCGCCAATGAGCAGTTCTTC

clone_size: -
d_call: -
j_call: TRBJ2-7
v_call: TRBV5-1
cdr3_aa: CASRLRGDEQYF
cdr3_nt: TGCGCCAGCCGGCTGCGGGGAGACGAGCAGTACTTC

clone_size: -
d_call: TRBD1
j_call: TRBJ1-6
v_call: TRBV6-1
cdr3_aa: CASSTHRGRSPLHF
cdr3_nt: TGTGCCAGCAGTACCCACAGGGGGCGATCACCCCTCCACTTT

clone_size: -
d_call: -
j_call: TRBJ1-2
v_call: TRBV19
cdr3_aa: CASSAGAYYGYTF
cdr3_nt: TGTGCCAGTAGTGCAGGGGCCTACTATGGCTACACCTTC

clone_size: -
d_call: -
j_call: TRBJ2-7
v_call: TRBV28
cdr3_aa: CASSLQYEQYF
cdr3_nt: TGTGCCAGCAGCTTACAATACGAGCAGTACTTC

clone_size: -
d_call: -
j_call: TRBJ1-3
v_call: TRBV11-2
cdr3_aa: CASSYGAPGNTIYF
cdr3_nt: TGTGCCAGCAGTTATGGGGCTCCTGGAAACACCATATATTTT

clone_size: -
d_call: TRBD2
j_call: TRBJ2-7
v_call: TRBV7-8
cdr3_aa: CASSLELISGTSYEQYF
cdr3_nt: TGTGCCAGCAGCTTAGAGTTGATCAGCGGGACCTCCTACGAGCAGTACTTC

clone_size: -
d_call: TRBD1
j_call: TRBJ2-7
v_call: TRBV6-1
cdr3_aa: CASSERGTGNDEQYF
cdr3_nt: TGTGCCAGCAGTGAACGTGGGACAGGGAACGACGAGCAGTACTTC

clone_size: -
d_call: -
j_call: TRBJ1-1
v_call: TRBV11-2
cdr3_aa: CASSLEIAADTEAFF
cdr3_nt: TGTGCCAGCAGCTTAGAGATAGCGGCGGACACTGAAGCTTTCTTT

clone_size: few
d_call: TRBD2
j_call: TRBJ2-1
v_call: TRBV2
cdr3_aa: CASRLAGGSYNEQFF
cdr3_nt: TGTGCCAGCAGGTTAGCGGGAGGGTCCTACAATGAGCAGTTCTTC

clone_size: few
d_call: -
j_call: TRBJ1-2
v_call: TRBV19
cdr3_aa: CASSFRTGGDGYTF
cdr3_nt: TGTGCCAGTAGTTTCCGTACAGGAGGGGATGGCTACACCTTC

clone_size: -
d_call: TRBD2
j_call: TRBJ2-3
v_call: TRBV18
cdr3_aa: CASSPPIAGEVDTQYF
cdr3_nt: TGTGCCAGCTCACCACCTATAGCGGGAGAGGTAGATACGCAGTATTTT

clone_size: once
d_call: -
j_call: TRBJ1-2
v_call: TRBV18
cdr3_aa: CASSPETLINYGYTF
cdr3_nt: TGTGCCAGCTCTCCCGAGACACTGATTAACTATGGCTACACCTTC

clone_size: -
d_call: -
j_call: TRBJ2-2
v_call: TRBV28
cdr3_aa: CASSWLDRSTGELFF
cdr3_nt: TGTGCCAGCAGTTGGCTTGACAGGTCCACCGGGGAGCTGTTTTTT

clone_size: -
d_call: TRBD2
j_call: TRBJ2-1
v_call: TRBV27
cdr3_aa: CASSLSRAGGGNEQFF
cdr3_nt: TGTGCCAGCAGTTTAAGTAGGGCGGGAGGGGGCAATGAGCAGTTCTTC

clone_size: -
d_call: -
j_call: TRBJ2-1
v_call: TRBV28
cdr3_aa: CASLKATGYNEQFF
cdr3_nt: TGTGCCAGCCTTAAGGCAACAGGATACAATGAGCAGTTCTTC

clone_size: -
d_call: -
j_call: TRBJ1-5
v_call: TRBV11-2
cdr3_aa: CASSPQAQGNQPQHF
cdr3_nt: TGTGCCAGCAGCCCCCAGGCACAGGGCAATCAGCCCCAGCATTTT

clone_size: -
d_call: -
j_call: TRBJ1-2
v_call: TRBV19
cdr3_aa: CASSMKANLYGYTF
cdr3_nt: TGTGCCAGTAGTATGAAAGCGAACCTCTATGGCTACACCTTC

clone_size: -
d_call: -
j_call: TRBJ2-7
v_call: TRBV23-1
cdr3_aa: CASSLPRGLSYEQYF
cdr3_nt: TGCGCCAGCAGTCTACCCCGGGGTCTCTCCTACGAGCAGTACTTC

clone_size: -
d_call: -
j_call: TRBJ2-7
v_call: TRBV27
cdr3_aa: CASSPLQVPTYYEQYF
cdr3_nt: TGTGCCAGCAGTCCACTACAGGTCCCCACCTACTACGAGCAGTACTTC

clone_size: -
d_call: TRBD1
j_call: TRBJ2-7
v_call: TRBV29-1
cdr3_aa: CSVEGTGAEQYF
cdr3_nt: TGCAGCGTTGAAGGGACAGGGGCCGAGCAGTACTTC

clone_size: -
d_call: TRBD2
j_call: TRBJ2-3
v_call: TRBV27
cdr3_aa: CASSLNPTSGPTDTQYF
cdr3_nt: TGTGCCAGCAGTTTAAATCCCACTAGCGGGCCCACAGATACGCAGTATTTT